This T cell receptor (beta chain) was sequenced in a study of identical twins. Study results and limitations: Instead of following the same donors, the conclusions were based on cross-sectional statistical analysis. Zero-insertion analyses could be partly confounded by invariant MAIT and iNKT cells.

Note on this clonotype: The target antigen is unknown.

TCRdb called the 5' RACE reads again in MiXCR, with one record for every CDR3 protein. The table shows 250,000 to 300,000 distinct CDR3 sequences, with about 8.9% occurring only once. There are 18 residues in the CDR3. Germline V gene lookup returns CDR1 SGHAT and CDR2 FQNNGV. V shed 4 bases and J 0 bases; nucleotides not matched to a gene: 9. This sample was also put to use in a study of yellow fever vaccine responses in identical twins.

Sequencing was carried out using CD8+ T cells sorted from blood. The chain is built from TRBV11-2 and TRBJ2-1; 10 positions match TRBD2. The sequence was obtained from a woman between 18 and 29 years old in good health. In nucleotides, the CDR3 is TGTGCCAGCAGCTCCGAAGGGACTAGCGAAAGCTCCTACAATGAGCAGTTCTTC. It is translated as CASSSEGTSESSYNEQFF.